The 11 T cell receptor beta chains given below trace back to one sample, sequenced in a study of PD-1 blockade in classical Hodgkin lymphoma. Time point defined: cycle 4 day 1 (C4D1), after less than 7 weeks of nivolumab. Every patient experienced relapse after autologous stem cell transplantation, and brentuximab vedotin exposure varied. Method: immunoSEQ multiplex PCR; TCRdb's copy keeps in-frame clones and lacks some. Of around 40,000 clones in the sample, 77% are singletons; the top ten hold 9.8%. Sequences were derived from peripheral blood mononuclear cells (PBMCs), sampled before the fourth cycle of nivolumab. Receptor source: a human donor with classical Hodgkin lymphoma.

The chain employs TRBV10-3 and TRBJ1-3; D is undetermined. V gave up 3 bases and J gave up 0 bases, with 6 bases separating them. The CDR3 has 14 residues. The germline V gene has CDR1 ENHRY and CDR2 SYGVKD. CDR3 nucleotide sequence: TGTGCCATCAGTGACGGTTTCTCTGGAAACACCATATATTTT. Its translation is CAISDGFSGNTIYF.

V usage is TRBV7-2 and J usage is TRBJ2-7; D uncertain. The CDR3 consists of 13 residues. Deletions cut 2 bases from V and 6 bases from J, with 11 bases between. CDR1 is SGHTA, CDR2 FQGNSA, per germline. In DNA form, the CDR3 reads TGTGCCAGCAGCTTATTAAGTAGTAGCGAGCAGTACTTC. Amino acid sequence: CASSLLSSSEQYF.

This clone was counted between two and nine times. The rearrangement joins TRBV7-9 to TRBJ2-1; D gene ambiguous. V was clipped by 2 bases and J by 6 bases, with 14 bases between them. The CDR3 runs 15 residues. Germline V gives CDR1 SEHNR, CDR2 FQNEAQ (reference sequence). CDR3 loop: CASSLMKNTGNEQFF. As DNA, the CDR3 is TGTGCCAGCAGCTTAATGAAAAACACGGGCAATGAGCAGTTCTTC.

This chain uses TRBV7-2 with TRBJ2-1, with D perhaps given as TRBD1 or TRBD2 (5 bases each). Germline V gene data show CDR1 as SGHTA and CDR2 as FQGNSA. The V end lost 5 bases, the J end lost 10 bases, and 21 bases lay between the germline ends. CDR3 length: 15 amino acids. In nucleotides, the CDR3 is TGTGCCAGCAGCCGCGGAGGACACCCCCAAGGGGAGCAGTTCTTC. Translation: CASSRGGHPQGEQFF.

The genes are TRBV5-5 and TRBJ2-7; TRBD2 matches at 9 bases. Germline V gives CDR1 SGHKS, CDR2 YYEKEE (reference sequence). This CDR3 is 16 amino acids long. V shed 4 bases, J shed 3 bases, and the junction held 11 bases outside the gene matches. CDR3 bases: TGTGCCAGCAGCACACGGGCTAGCGGGGTGTTCTACGAGCAGTACTTC. Protein sequence: CASSTRASGVFYEQYF. Together with reference TRBV5-5 and TRBJ2-7, the CDR3 gives the full variable domain: DAGVTQSPTHLIKTRGQQVTLRCSPISGHKSVSWYQQVLGQGPQFIFQYYEKEERGRGNFPDRFSARQFPNYSSELNVNALLLGDSALYLCASSTRASGVFYEQYFGPGTRLTVT.

The V call is TRBV21-1, the J call TRBJ1-1; the table's D call, TRBD1, was not checked against the DNA. TRBV21-1 is a pseudogene segment. The CDR3 spans 11 residues. The CDR3 reads CASSPQYEAFF. As DNA, the CDR3 is TGTGCCAGCAGCCCCCAGTATGAAGCTTTCTTT.

This clone is a singleton in its sample. The chain combines TRBV27 with TRBJ1-1, with D perhaps TRBD1 (5 bases). Trimming cost V 6 bases and J 4 bases, with 21 bases left between them. The germline CDR1 and CDR2 sequences are MNHEY and SMNVEV (reference sequence). CDR3 length: 16 residues. In nucleotides, the CDR3 is TGTGCCAGCAGCCCTTTAGAAACGGGGGGACTCACTGAAGCTTTCTTT. Protein: CASSPLETGGLTEAFF.

The rearrangement links TRBV7-6 to TRBJ2-2; D could derive from TRBD1 or TRBD2 (6 bases each). V gave up 1 base and J gave up 4 bases, with 13 bases separating them. Germline V gives CDR1 SGHVS, CDR2 FNYEAQ. The CDR3 has 16 residues. CDR3 sequence (DNA): TGTGCCAGCAGCTTAGGGTCGGGGGCCCTCACCGGGGAGCTGTTTTTT. Encoded protein: CASSLGSGALTGELFF.

The rearrangement joins TRBV29-1 to TRBJ2-7; D possibly corresponds to TRBD1 (5 bases). The ends were cut back, 5 bases at V and 1 base at J, with 9 bases in the middle. The CDR3 loop spans 12 amino acids. From germline, CDR1 is SQVTM and CDR2 ANQGSEA. The CDR3 loop is CSVLTGSYEQYF. CDR3 sequence (DNA): TGCAGCGTTCTCACAGGATCCTACGAGCAGTACTTC.

The gene calls are TRBV2 and TRBJ1-2; D might be TRBD1 (6 bases). This CDR3 spans 15 amino acids. Trimming left V 0 bases short and J 4 bases short, with 12 bases between. The germline gives CDR1 SNHLY, CDR2 FYNNEI. The CDR3 region is CASSEAAGGGYGYTF. The CDR3 DNA reads TGTGCCAGCAGTGAAGCTGCGGGGGGCGGCTATGGCTACACCTTC.

The chain employs TRBV7-2 and TRBJ2-1; D may be TRBD2 (5 bases). This CDR3 contains 12 residues. Germline V gene lookup returns CDR1 SGHTA and CDR2 FQGNSA. V gave up 5 bases and J gave up 6 bases, with 8 bases separating them. For the CDR3, the DNA is TGTGCCAGCAGCCGGGGATTCAATGAGCAGTTCTTC. Translating gives CASSRGFNEQFF.